This TCR beta chain was found in a study of blood T cell repertoires in COVID-19. In the study overall: Specimens from acute and convalescent COVID-19 originated in the United States, Italy and Spain.

Study processing details: Cell counts per sample came from amplifying reference gene primers. Clones were sequenced by immunoSEQ multiplex PCR, and TCRdb holds only the in-frame ones, with some missing. V, J and clone size derive from that table, while D and trimming were established from the DNA sequence. The table includes under 450,000 clones, approximately 86% detected once. This TCR came from an older woman with COVID-19, enrolled during active disease. The sample taken for sequencing was peripheral blood.

The CDR3 sequence is CASSEAIGRGRYNEQFF. DNA for the CDR3: TGCGCCAGCAGTGAAGCCATCGGGAGGGGTAGATACAATGAGCAGTTCTTC. The genes are TRBV10-2 and TRBJ2-1; 8 bases match TRBD2. In germline, CDR1 is WSHSY, CDR2 SAAADI. The CDR3 is 17 residues long. V lost 3 bases and J lost 4; bases outside the gene matches: 11.